This passage covers 16 T cell receptor beta chains from one sample sequenced in a study of T cells in Graves' hyperthyroidism and ophthalmopathy (dated by TCRdb to between 2018 and 2020). Library generation was performed with multiplex PCR. Sequencer: Illumina HiSeq 2000. Amplification of TCR beta CDR3 regions was carried out from RNA transcripts. For the first round of RT-PCR on the TCR CDR3, the HTBI primer set was used together with the Qiagen OneStep RT-PCR kit. TCRdb itself trimmed the public reads at Q25 with fastp, ran MiXCR and retained productive beta chains. All rows with the same CDR3 protein become a single entry with the most common DNA and genes. The sample table holds roughly 840,000 distinct CDR3 sequences, of which 38% were seen once. 8.9% of the sample lies in the top ten. Sequencing was performed on blood. These receptors were obtained from a man between 18 and 29 years old with Graves' hyperthyroidism.

The genes are TRBV19 and TRBJ1-1; 12 bases line up with TRBD1. Germline V gene lookup returns CDR1 LNHDA and CDR2 SQIVND (reference sequence). The CDR3 covers 14 residues. J lost 7 bases, V lost 9 bases, and 9 bases had no gene match. The CDR3 sequence is CASSAGTGGVEAFF. CDR3 bases: TGTGCCAGCAGTGCCGGGACAGGGGGCGTTGAAGCTTTCTTT.

CDR3 sequence: CASSLGAGLTGEAFF. The CDR3 nucleotides are TGTGCCAGCAGCTTAGGGGCAGGGCTAACGGGTGAAGCTTTCTTT. The chain recombines TRBV7-9 with TRBJ1-1; tentative D call: TRBD1 (5 bases). V shed 1 base and J shed 7 bases, with 16 bases lying between them. The germline CDR1 and CDR2 sequences are SEHNR and FQNEAQ (reference sequence). The CDR3 contains 15 residues.

In this sample, this clonotype turned up many times. The rearrangement links TRBV25-1 to TRBJ2-5; a possible D gene is TRBD1 (6 bases). The CDR3 has 16 amino acids. V gave up 2 bases and J gave up 5 bases, with 18 bases separating them. Germline V gene lookup returns CDR1 MGHDK and CDR2 SYGVNS. The CDR3 loop reads CASSEGGGDMRETQYF. In nucleotides, the CDR3 is TGTGCCAGCAGTGAAGGGGGCGGTGACATGAGGGAGACCCAGTACTTC.

In this sample, this clonotype turned up a few times. This rearrangement joins TRBV11-2 to TRBJ1-1; 9 positions match TRBD1. The CDR3 is 16 residues long. V lost 3 bases and J lost 1; bases outside the gene matches: 6. CDR1 is SGHAT and CDR2 is FQNNGV in the germline V gene. The chain's CDR3 is CASSLWDRVENTEAFF. For the CDR3, the DNA is TGTGCCAGCAGCTTGTGGGACAGGGTGGAGAACACTGAAGCTTTCTTT.

On this clonotype itself: One junction end disagrees with the germline gene, perhaps due to a read error. The chain employs TRBV7-9 and TRBJ2-2, with D perhaps matching TRBD2 (5 bases). Germline values: CDR1 SEHNR, CDR2 FQNEAQ (reference sequence). CDR3 length: 13 amino acids. This CDR3 reads CASSQGPNGKLFF. The DNA for the CDR3 is TGCGCCAGCAGCCAAGGCCCTAACGGGAAGCTGTTTTTT.

The sample holds one count of this clonotype. This clone may be a read error of a much larger clone one base away. The chain combines TRBV14 with TRBJ1-2; the match to TRBD1 covers 12 bases. The germline CDR1 and CDR2 sequences are SGHDN and FVKESK. This CDR3 has 14 residues. V shed 6 bases and J 4 bases; nucleotides not matched to a gene: 3. CDR3 amino acids: CASRPGQGAYGYTF. The CDR3 DNA follows: TGTGCCAGCAGGCCGGGACAGGGGGCCTATGGCTACACCTTC. The full variable domain, with the rest looked up from reference TRBV14 and TRBJ1-2, is EAGVTQFPSHSVIEKGQTVTLRCDPISGHDNLYWYRRVMGKEIKFLLHFVKESKQDESGMPNNRFLAERTGGTYSTLKVQPAELEDSGVYFCASRPGQGAYGYTFGSGTRLTVV.

This clonotype was observed a handful of times. The chain couples TRBV6-4 to TRBJ1-5; possibly TRBD1 for D (6 bases). V lost 6 bases and J lost 4, with 16 bases in between. This CDR3 has 15 amino acids. CDR1 MRHNA and CDR2 SNTAGT come from the germline V gene. The CDR3 here is CASSETGGQNQPQHF. The CDR3 DNA reads as TGTGCCAGCAGCGAGACCGGGGGCCAAAATCAGCCCCAGCATTTT.

A few counts support this clonotype. The J gene is TRBJ1-5, the V gene TRBV7-9; D unclear. This CDR3 is built from 13 residues. Trimming left V 0 bases short and J 7 bases short, with 7 bases between. CDR1 is SEHNR and CDR2 is FQNEAQ in the germline V gene (reference sequence). The CDR3 DNA is TGTGCCAGCAGCTTAGCAGGAGAACAGCCCCAGCATTTT. It is translated as CASSLAGEQPQHF.

This clonotype was seen at least ten times. V is TRBV2 and J is TRBJ1-6; weak D call: TRBD1 (6 bases). The germline V gene has CDR1 SNHLY and CDR2 FYNNEI. The CDR3 totals 15 residues. V gave up 7 bases and J gave up 7 bases, with 17 bases separating them. The CDR3 coding sequence is TGTGCCAGCATCCCCTCTCGGGGGGGCAATTCACCCCTCCACTTT. Translated, it gives CASIPSRGGNSPLHF.

This clonotype has ten or more counts. The chain is built from TRBV10-3 and TRBJ1-1; 8 bases are shared with TRBD1. The CDR3 has 15 amino acids. The V gene end was trimmed by 10 bases and the J gene end by 6 bases; junction bases not matched to a gene: 16. The germline V gene has CDR1 ENHRY and CDR2 SYGVKD. The chain's CDR3 is CATRTGQSELAEAFF. In DNA, the CDR3 is TGTGCCACCAGGACAGGGCAAAGTGAGTTGGCTGAAGCTTTCTTT.

This clonotype was counted ten times or more. V and J are TRBV9 and TRBJ1-1; perhaps TRBD1 as D (6 bases). Between the trimmed V and J ends, which lost 3 bases and 0 bases, there was a span of 6 bases. The CDR3 runs to 13 residues. Per germline, CDR1 SGDLS and CDR2 YYNGEE. The CDR3 DNA sequence: TGTGCCAGCAGCGGGACAGTGAACACTGAAGCTTTCTTT. Translated: CASSGTVNTEAFF.

The chain carries TRBV5-5 and TRBJ2-2; D is possibly TRBD1 or TRBD2 (5 bases each). There are 12 residues in the CDR3. Germline V lookup: CDR1 SGHKS, CDR2 YYEKEE (reference sequence). The V and J ends lost 7 bases and 7 bases respectively, with 11 bases between them. The CDR3 reads CASGIGGGELFF. In DNA form, the CDR3 reads TGTGCCAGCGGGATTGGGGGCGGGGAGCTGTTTTTT.

The sample holds a few counts of this clonotype. The chain is built from TRBV6-6 and TRBJ1-2, with 10 bases that match TRBD1. The V gene end was trimmed by 6 bases and the J gene end by 6 bases; junction bases not matched to a gene: 4. Germline V gene lookup returns CDR1 MNHNY and CDR2 SVGAGI (reference sequence). The CDR3 contains 13 residues. CDR3 nucleotide sequence: TGTGCCAGCAGGCGGGGGACAGGGGATGGCTACACCTTC. Translating gives CASRRGTGDGYTF.

The chain joins TRBV29-1 to TRBJ2-7; D is unresolved. The CDR3 spans 11 residues. Germline loops: CDR1 SQVTM, CDR2 ANQGSEA. V lost 8 bases to trimming and J lost 0 bases, with 8 bases between them. The DNA for the CDR3 is TGCAGCCAGGAGAGCTCCTACGAGCAGTACTTC. It is translated as CSQESSYEQYF.

The chain has TRBV4-1 and TRBJ2-7; no definite D call. Trimming removed 2 bases at V and 2 bases at J, with 7 bases between. There are 13 residues in the CDR3. The V gene's germline CDR1 is MGHRA and CDR2 YSYEKL. The CDR3 protein is CASSQRLTYEQYF. The CDR3 nucleotides read TGCGCCAGCAGCCAACGCCTTACCTACGAGCAGTACTTC.

The genes are TRBV5-6 and TRBJ2-6; D gene unclear. Deletions cut 0 bases from V and 4 bases from J, with 11 bases between. Germline V gene sequence: CDR1 SGHDT, CDR2 YYEEEE. The CDR3 is made up of 16 amino acids. CDR3 loop: CASSLVQEIGANVLTF. The CDR3, as DNA: TGTGCCAGCAGCTTGGTTCAGGAGATCGGGGCCAACGTCCTGACTTTC.